Below are 11 T cell receptor beta chains sequenced from a single sample in a study of identical twins. TCRdb recomputed calls from the 5' RACE reads with MiXCR, one row per CDR3 protein. Of roughly 770,000 distinct CDR3 sequences in the sample, 15% to 20% were seen once. The data were also submitted as part of a second study, on T cells expressing NK-cell markers.

The sequencing sample was made of PBMCs. The source is a woman between 18 and 30 years old in good health.

The rearrangement uses TRBV6-5 and TRBJ2-1; 7 bases map to TRBD1. This CDR3 region has 18 residues. CDR1 and CDR2 (germline): MNHEY, SVGAGI. V lost 4 bases and J lost 3; bases outside the gene matches: 15. The CDR3 sequence: CASSLTTRGRGGYNEQFF. As DNA, the CDR3 is TGTGCCAGCAGTTTAACGACGAGGGGGCGAGGGGGCTACAATGAGCAGTTCTTC.

In its sample, this clonotype was seen a few times. The genes are TRBV7-2 and TRBJ2-3, with 9 bases matching TRBD2. The ends lost 5 bases at V and 11 bases at J; junction bases unmatched: 8. The V gene's germline CDR1 is SGHTA and CDR2 FQGNSA. The CDR3 sequence is 13 residues long. DNA for the CDR3: TGTGCCAGCAGCGTACTTAGCGGGAGCGGGCAGTATTTT. Translating gives CASSVLSGSGQYF.

The sample holds many counts of this clonotype. The rearrangement links TRBV5-1 to TRBJ1-2, with TRBD1 matching over 12 bases. Germline CDR1 and CDR2: SGHRS and YFSETQ. The V and J ends lost 4 bases and 8 bases, in that order; junction bases with no gene match: 9. The CDR3 spans 15 residues. The CDR3: CASSPGTGGGYGYTF. DNA of the CDR3: TGCGCCAGCAGCCCCGGGACAGGGGGCGGGTACGGCTACACCTTC.

V and J are TRBV7-6 and TRBJ2-3; perhaps TRBD1 as D (6 bases). The V end lost 5 bases, the J end lost 3 bases, and 15 bases lay between the germline ends. The CDR3 has 15 residues. CDR1 is SGHVS, CDR2 FNYEAQ, per germline. The CDR3: CASSRFRGITDTQYF. Written as DNA, the CDR3 is TGTGCCAGCAGCCGTTTCAGGGGTATAACAGATACGCAGTATTTT.

CDR3 sequence: CSAGGSDTEAFF. CDR3 bases: TGCAGTGCTGGAGGGTCGGACACTGAAGCTTTCTTT. The chain carries TRBV20-1 and TRBJ1-1; no reliable D call. This CDR3 contains 12 residues. Per germline, CDR1 DFQATT and CDR2 SNEGSKA (reference sequence). Between the trimmed V and J ends, which lost 5 bases and 3 bases, there was a span of 10 bases.

As for this clonotype: One end of the junction is discordant with germline, which a read error may explain. V usage is TRBV7-2 and J usage is TRBJ2-7; D is perhaps TRBD1 (6 bases). Germline V CDR1 and CDR2: SGHTA, FQGNSA. CDR3 length equals 13 residues. The CDR3 DNA sequence: TGTGCCAGCAGCTTAGATACCAGGGGTTGGGCAAACTTC. Protein product: CASSLDTRGWANF.

The sample holds a few counts of this clonotype. This chain uses TRBV7-9 with TRBJ2-1; perhaps TRBD2 as D (5 bases). From germline, CDR1 is SEHNR and CDR2 FQNEAQ (reference sequence). The V end was cut by 4 bases, the J end by 9 bases, with 7 bases between. This CDR3 region has 11 residues. CDR3 residues: CASSSAGEQFF. CDR3 bases: TGTGCCAGCAGCTCCGCGGGTGAGCAGTTCTTC.

J is TRBJ2-1 and V is TRBV9, with 7 nucleotides matching TRBD2. V trimming: 2 bases; J trimming: 4 bases; junction bases outside the gene matches: 12. The CDR3 has 17 amino acids. Looked up from germline, CDR1 is SGDLS and CDR2 is YYNGEE. The CDR3 spells CASSVPRSGVGYNEQFF. In nucleotides, the CDR3 is TGTGCCAGCAGCGTCCCCCGGAGCGGGGTGGGTTACAATGAGCAGTTCTTC.

CDR3: CSALLAGGPGTDTQYF. The DNA of the CDR3 is TGCAGTGCCCTTCTAGCGGGGGGGCCGGGAACAGATACGCAGTATTTT. This rearrangement joins TRBV20-1 to TRBJ2-3; 12 bases align to TRBD2. Germline CDR1 reads DFQATT; CDR2 reads SNEGSKA (reference sequence). The length of the CDR3 is 16 residues. V shed 6 bases, J shed 3 bases, and the junction held 10 bases outside the gene matches.

The chain is built from TRBV4-3 and TRBJ2-1; D is unresolved. Germline V gene data show CDR1 as LGHNA and CDR2 as YSLEER. With 0 bases removed from V and 2 bases from J, the gap between germline ends came to 5 bases. CDR3 length equals 14 residues. Written as DNA, the CDR3 is TGCGCCAGCAGCCAAGATACGACCTACAATGAGCAGTTCTTC. Translated, it gives CASSQDTTYNEQFF.

CDR3 in DNA: TGTGCCAGCAGCCAACCCAAGCGGGGCAACTACGAGCAGTACTTC. It translates to CASSQPKRGNYEQYF. The genes are TRBV3-1 and TRBJ2-7, with 7 bases matching TRBD2. This CDR3 is 15 amino acids long. With 2 bases clipped from V and 3 bases from J, the junction kept 7 bases outside the gene matches. Germline values: CDR1 LGHDT, CDR2 YNNKEL (reference sequence).